The entry below describes one T cell receptor (beta chain). These data come from a study of blood T cell repertoires in COVID-19. Across the whole study: Sources were T cells, B-cell-depleted T cells, or PBMCs; the material itself was cDNA or gDNA.

Per the study methods: Amplification with reference gene primers provided the estimates of nucleated cell counts. Clones were sequenced by immunoSEQ multiplex PCR, and TCRdb holds only the in-frame ones, with some missing. V and J calls and clone size are given by that table; D and trimming were obtained from the DNA. Of fewer than 350,000 clones listed, more than 80% are singletons. A Seattle source enrolled patients during active infection and followed them longitudinally. The germline gives CDR1 MDHEN, CDR2 SYDVKM. CDR3 length equals 16 residues. V shed 1 base and J 4 bases; nucleotides not matched to a gene: 4.

The source of this sequence is a woman in her 30s with COVID-19, enrolled during active disease. The chain combines TRBV28 with TRBJ2-5, with 12 positions matching TRBD2. Sequencing was done on a sample of peripheral blood. The CDR3 loop reads CASSLLTSGRGETQYF. The DNA for the CDR3 is TGTGCCAGCAGTTTATTGACTAGCGGGAGAGGAGAGACCCAGTACTTC.